What follows is one TCR beta chain and its context. What it recognizes is unknown. The entry originates in a study of cytomegalovirus exposure and HLA in healthy donors. General study findings and limits: Accurate prediction of HLA-A and HLA-B alleles (for most subjects) was reportedly achieved from TCR beta sequences.

Use of 60 Vbeta and 13 Jbeta primers characterized the PCR. Data came from immunoSEQ multiplex PCR; TCRdb stores just in-frame clones and leaves some out. The sample yields roughly 110,000 clones, approximately 78% seen once. The CDR3 is 14 amino acids. The V end was cut by 1 base, the J end by 2 bases, with 9 bases between. Per the germline V gene, CDR1 is MGHRA and CDR2 is YSYEKL. Input material: PBMCs. The chain joins TRBV4-1 to TRBJ2-7; D unresolved. The origin of this receptor is a man aged 25-45 years in good health and CMV-seropositive. CDR3 sequence: CASSQVINTYEQYF. In nucleotides, the CDR3 is TGCGCCAGCAGCCAAGTAATAAATACCTACGAGCAGTACTTC.